The clone carrying this T cell receptor beta chain was recorded at least ten times. Germline CDR1 reads MGHDK; CDR2 reads SYGVNS. V was cut by 4 bases and J by 4 bases, with 14 bases left in between. The CDR3 runs to 15 residues. This specimen comes from a study of human T cells and chemical hapten exposure. For the study at large: Small volume differences among pooled libraries mainly caused per-sample TCR yield variation.

Unfractionated whole blood served as the source for total RNA extraction. Within the library, unique molecular identifiers were attached to each individual cDNA molecule. TCRdb reprocessed the 5' RACE reads with MiXCR, giving one entry per CDR3 protein. The sample carries around 140,000 distinct CDR3 sequences, 3.5% to 5% recorded once. The chain links TRBV25-1 to TRBJ2-1, with TRBD1 as a possible D gene (5 bases). The TCR originated in a female donor in good health. The chain's CDR3 is CASSGTRASYNEQFF. The CDR3 coding sequence is TGTGCCAGCAGTGGGACCAGGGCTTCTTACAATGAGCAGTTCTTC.